These T cell receptor beta chains were read from a single sample in a study of blood T cells in healthy people across ages. TCRdb re-analysed the 5' RACE reads in MiXCR, keeping a single row per CDR3 protein. The sample yields fewer than 2,000,000 distinct CDR3 sequences, about 31% seen once. The sequenced material came from blood. The receptors come from a woman in her twenties or thirties in good health. The CDR3 runs from the conserved cysteine through the conserved F or W. A D gene is named only where the DNA matches it firmly. The size of a clone is reported for some rows only, either as once, few or many, or as a class for expanded clones.

size,D,V,J,DNA,CDR3
many,.,TRBV20-1,TRBJ1-2,TGCAGTGCTCTGTCGGGGAACTACTATGGCTACACCTTC,CSALSGNYYGYTF
.,.,TRBV20-1,TRBJ2-1,TGCAGTGCTAGGTCGGAAAGGGGGGATCATGAGCAGTTCTTC,CSARSERGDHEQFF
many,TRBD1,TRBV10-3,TRBJ2-4,TGTGCCACTACTCCGGGACAGGGCAACATTCAGTACTTC,CATTPGQGNIQYF
.,.,TRBV14,TRBJ1-1,TGTGCCAGTCGACCCACGGTGAACACTGAAGCTTTCTTT,CASRPTVNTEAFF
.,.,TRBV6-1,TRBJ1-2,TGTGCCAGCAGTGAGGACTGGAACTATGGCTACACCTTC,CASSEDWNYGYTF
.,TRBD1,TRBV29-1,TRBJ1-1,TGCAGCGTAGCCTATGTCCAGGGGGGAGGCACTGAAGCTTTCTTT,CSVAYVQGGGTEAFF
few,.,TRBV24-1,TRBJ2-5,TGTGCCACCAGTGAGGGCAGGGGGGGAGAGACCCAGTACTTC,CATSEGRGGETQYF
few,.,TRBV28,TRBJ1-2,TGTGCCAGCAGTTTAGATTGGGGCTACACCTTC,CASSLDWGYTF
.,.,TRBV4-1,TRBJ1-5,TGCGCCAGCAGCCAAGGGGCAGTCAATCAGCCCCAGCATTTT,CASSQGAVNQPQHF
.,TRBD2,TRBV5-1,TRBJ2-3,TGCGCCAGCAGCTTGGTTGGGACTAGCGGAACAGATACGCAGTATTTT,CASSLVGTSGTDTQYF
.,TRBD2,TRBV7-3,TRBJ2-2,TGTGCCAGCAGCCGGACTAGCGGGGGGTCCTACAACACCGGGGAGCTGTTTTTT,CASSRTSGGSYNTGELFF
.,.,TRBV7-6,TRBJ1-6,TGTGCCAGCAGCTTTGGGGGAGGTGGTGATTCACCCCTCCACTTT,CASSFGGGGDSPLHF
few,TRBD1,TRBV6-2/TRBV6-3,TRBJ2-7,TGTGCCAGCAGTTACTCCCGGACAGGAAACTACGAGCAGTACTTC,CASSYSRTGNYEQYF
many,.,TRBV4-2,TRBJ2-3,TGTGCCAGCAGCCAAGGTACAGGCACAGATACGCAGTATTTT,CASSQGTGTDTQYF
few,.,TRBV6-2/TRBV6-3,TRBJ1-2,TGTGCCAGCCGAACAGGGCGAGGCTACACCTTC,CASRTGRGYTF
few,TRBD1,TRBV4-1,TRBJ1-2,TGCGCCAGCAGCCAAGTAGTCGCAGACAGGGATGGCTACACCTTC,CASSQVVADRDGYTF
.,.,TRBV10-3,TRBJ1-6,TGTGCCATCGGGGACGGAGTAAATTCACCCCTCCACTTT,CAIGDGVNSPLHF
few,TRBD1,TRBV5-1,TRBJ2-3,TGCGCCAGCAGCAAAAAGGGACAGGGAGCAGATACGCAGTATTTT,CASSKKGQGADTQYF
once,TRBD2,TRBV14,TRBJ2-1,TGTGCCGGCAGCCAAGACCCTCTGGTAGCGGGGGTCCCTAGCTCGTACAATGAGCAGTTCTTC,CAGSQDPLVAGVPSSYNEQFF
.,.,TRBV12-3/TRBV12-4,TRBJ2-7,TGTGCCAGTAGTCTGTATAGCGGAAACCCCTACGAGCAGTACTTC,CASSLYSGNPYEQYF
.,TRBD2,TRBV5-6,TRBJ2-3,TGTGCCAGCAGGCCCAGCGGGGGGGCGACAGGTACGCAGTATTTT,CASRPSGGATGTQYF
.,.,TRBV15,TRBJ1-1,TGTGCCACCAGCAGAGATGGGCAGTCGAACACTGAAGCTTTCTTT,CATSRDGQSNTEAFF
many,.,TRBV20-1,TRBJ1-1,TGCAGTGCTCGAGGACGTCCTGGGGACACTGAAGCTTTCTTT,CSARGRPGDTEAFF
few,.,TRBV9,TRBJ2-7,TGTGCCAGCAGCGTGGAGGCCCGGAGCTCCTACGAGCAGTACTTC,CASSVEARSSYEQYF
.,.,TRBV5-1,TRBJ1-6,TGCGCCAGCAGCTTGGCTGTACAGGGAAATTCACCCCTCCACTTT,CASSLAVQGNSPLHF
.,.,TRBV7-8,TRBJ2-7,TGTGCCAGCAGCTTAGAGTACGGGCAGTACTTC,CASSLEYGQYF
.,.,TRBV20-1,TRBJ2-7,TGCAGTGCTTACTCAGTGGCCAGATACTCCTACGAGCAGTACTTC,CSAYSVARYSYEQYF
.,.,TRBV7-2,TRBJ1-2,TGTGCCAGCAGCTTAGTCGGCACCACCTATGGCTACACCTTC,CASSLVGTTYGYTF
few,TRBD1,TRBV20-1,TRBJ2-7,TGCAGTGCCCTCCCGGACAGGGGGCCGGCCTACGAGCAGTACTTC,CSALPDRGPAYEQYF
few,TRBD2,TRBV6-1,TRBJ2-7,TGTGCCAGCAGTGAAGGGACCGGGACTAGCTGGACCTACGAGCAGTACTTC,CASSEGTGTSWTYEQYF
few,TRBD2,TRBV20-1,TRBJ2-1,TGCAGTGCTAGCCTCGGGACTAGCGGCAACAATGAGCAGTTCTTC,CSASLGTSGNNEQFF
many,TRBD2,TRBV7-9,TRBJ2-1,TGTGCCAGCAGCCCCGGGACTAGCGGGGTATACAATGAGCAGTTCTTC,CASSPGTSGVYNEQFF
.,TRBD1,TRBV3-1,TRBJ2-7,TGTGCCAGCAGCCAGGACAGGCCTCGCGAGCAGTACTTC,CASSQDRPREQYF
.,TRBD1,TRBV5-1,TRBJ2-6,TGCGCCAGCAGCTTGACCAGGGACAGGGGATCTGGGGCCAACGTCCTGACTTTC,CASSLTRDRGSGANVLTF
.,TRBD2,TRBV12-3/TRBV12-4,TRBJ2-3,TGTGCCAGCAGCCGAAGGACTAGTCGGGGGACAGATACGCAGTATTTT,CASSRRTSRGTDTQYF
.,.,TRBV30,TRBJ2-2,TGTGCCTGGAGTCCATTAGCGCCCAACACCGGGGAGCTGTTTTTT,CAWSPLAPNTGELFF
.,.,TRBV20-1,TRBJ2-7,TGCAGTGCTAGAGATTTACGGGGGGCAGATAGCTACGAGCAGTACTTC,CSARDLRGADSYEQYF
.,.,TRBV20-1,TRBJ2-7,TGCAGTGCTAGGGCGTATCACGATGAGCAGTACTTC,CSARAYHDEQYF
.,.,TRBV3-1,TRBJ1-2,TGTGCCAGCAGCCACCGAGTACCCTATGGCTACACCTTC,CASSHRVPYGYTF
.,TRBD2,TRBV27,TRBJ2-3,TGTGCCAGCAGTTTATGGGCTAGCGGGAGGGCTTCTACCAGCACAGATACGCAGTATTTT,CASSLWASGRASTSTDTQYF